This TCR beta chain originates from a study of T cell repertoires in cytomegalovirus infection. This CDR3 comprises 15 residues. The V end lost 4 bases, the J end lost 0 bases, and 7 bases lay between the germline ends. Germline V gene data show CDR1 as SGHTA and CDR2 as FQGNSA. In TCRdb, the reads were re-called with MiXCR into one record per CDR3 protein. The data show roughly 320,000 distinct CDR3 sequences, with over 7.5% seen just once and about 3.9% held by the top ten. In its sample, this clonotype was seen many times. V usage is TRBV7-2 and J usage is TRBJ2-6, with D perhaps being TRBD1 or TRBD2 (5 bases each). The material sequenced was PBMCs. The sequence was collected from a human donor in good health (CMV status not recorded). Some clones in this sample may be carry-over from other donors' samples. The CDR3 nucleotides are TGTGCCAGCAGCTCGGGACCCTCTGGGGCCAACGTCCTGACTTTC. Encoded protein: CASSSGPSGANVLTF.